This T cell receptor beta chain was identified in a study of cytomegalovirus exposure and HLA in healthy donors. The donors were healthy bone marrow donors. Concerning this clone itself: Antigen specificity is unknown.

Study-wide points: Reportedly, a later analysis found an Asian-associated ancestry cluster had fewer N-insertions than the approximately 700-donor mean. Links to common viral pathogens appeared, in a later analysis, for several of the most significant clusters.

The PCR used 60 Vbeta and 13 Jbeta primers. Using immunoSEQ multiplex PCR, the repertoire was profiled, and TCRdb retains in-frame clones only, with some absent. This table holds 65,000 to 95,000 clones, around 80% found once. Deletions cut 6 bases from V and 10 bases from J, with 18 bases between. The CDR3 is made up of 14 amino acids. Germline V lookup: CDR1 MDHEN, CDR2 SYDVKM. The J gene is TRBJ2-2, the V gene TRBV28; D may be TRBD2 (6 bases). The sequence was collected from a male donor in good health and CMV-seropositive. The sequencing input was PBMCs. This CDR3 reads CASSRRGLGEELFF. In DNA, the CDR3 is TGTGCCAGCAGCAGACGGGGGTTAGGCGAGGAGCTGTTTTTT.